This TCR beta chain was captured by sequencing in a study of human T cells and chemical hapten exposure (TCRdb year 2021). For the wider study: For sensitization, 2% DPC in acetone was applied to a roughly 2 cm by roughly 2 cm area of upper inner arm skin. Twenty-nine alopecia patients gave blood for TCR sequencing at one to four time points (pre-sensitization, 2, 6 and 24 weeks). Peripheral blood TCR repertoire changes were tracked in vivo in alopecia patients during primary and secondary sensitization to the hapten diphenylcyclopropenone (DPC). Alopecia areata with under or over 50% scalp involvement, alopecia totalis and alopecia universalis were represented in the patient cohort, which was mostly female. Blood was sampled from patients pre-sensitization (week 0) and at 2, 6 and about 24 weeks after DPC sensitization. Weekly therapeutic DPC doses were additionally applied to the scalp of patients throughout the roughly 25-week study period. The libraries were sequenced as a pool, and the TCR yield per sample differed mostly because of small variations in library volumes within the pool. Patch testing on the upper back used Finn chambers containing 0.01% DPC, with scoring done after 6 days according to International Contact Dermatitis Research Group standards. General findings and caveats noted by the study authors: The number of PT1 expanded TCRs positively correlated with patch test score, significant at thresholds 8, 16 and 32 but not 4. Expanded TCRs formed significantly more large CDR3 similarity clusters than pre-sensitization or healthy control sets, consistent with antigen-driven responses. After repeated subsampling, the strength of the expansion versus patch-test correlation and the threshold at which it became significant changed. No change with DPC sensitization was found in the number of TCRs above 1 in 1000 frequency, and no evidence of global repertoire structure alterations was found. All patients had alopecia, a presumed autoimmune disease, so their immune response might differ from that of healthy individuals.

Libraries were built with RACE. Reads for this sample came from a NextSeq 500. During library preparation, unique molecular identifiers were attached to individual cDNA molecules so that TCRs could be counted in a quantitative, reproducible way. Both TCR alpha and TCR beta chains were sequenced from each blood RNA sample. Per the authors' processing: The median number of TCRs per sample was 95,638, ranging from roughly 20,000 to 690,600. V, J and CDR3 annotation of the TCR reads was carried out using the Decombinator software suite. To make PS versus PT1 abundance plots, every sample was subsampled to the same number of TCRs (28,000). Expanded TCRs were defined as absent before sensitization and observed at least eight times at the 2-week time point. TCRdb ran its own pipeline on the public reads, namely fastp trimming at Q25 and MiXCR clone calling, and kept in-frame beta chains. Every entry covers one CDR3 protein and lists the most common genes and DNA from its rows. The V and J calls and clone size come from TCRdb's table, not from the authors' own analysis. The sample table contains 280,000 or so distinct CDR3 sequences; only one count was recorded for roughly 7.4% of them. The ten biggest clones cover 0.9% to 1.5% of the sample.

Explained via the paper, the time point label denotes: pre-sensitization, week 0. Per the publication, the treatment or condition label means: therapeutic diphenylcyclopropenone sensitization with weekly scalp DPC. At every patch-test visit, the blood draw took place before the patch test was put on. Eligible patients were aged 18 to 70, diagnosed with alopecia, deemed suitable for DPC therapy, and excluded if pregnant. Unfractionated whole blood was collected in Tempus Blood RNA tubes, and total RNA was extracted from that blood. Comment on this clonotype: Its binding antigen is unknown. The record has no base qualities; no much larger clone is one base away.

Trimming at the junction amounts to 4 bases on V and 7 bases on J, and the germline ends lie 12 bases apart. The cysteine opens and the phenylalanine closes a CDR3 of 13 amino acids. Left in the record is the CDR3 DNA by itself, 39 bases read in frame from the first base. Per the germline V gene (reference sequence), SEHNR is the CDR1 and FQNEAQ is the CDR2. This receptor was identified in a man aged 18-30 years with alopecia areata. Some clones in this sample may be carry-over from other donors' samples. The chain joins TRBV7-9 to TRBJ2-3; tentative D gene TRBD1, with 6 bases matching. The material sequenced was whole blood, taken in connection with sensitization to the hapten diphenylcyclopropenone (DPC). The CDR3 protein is CASSWGTLNTQYF. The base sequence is TGTGCCAGCAGCTGGGGGACACTCAATACGCAGTATTTT.